The source of this TCR beta chain is a study of shared clonotypes between healthy human individuals. Notes on this clone: Antigen specificity is unknown.

Overall study results and limits: Against clonotypes common to all four donors, non-shared ones had lower generation probabilities.

Genomic DNA from each subset was divided evenly over several immunoSEQ plates. Per the authors' pipeline: Junction-only immunoSEQ data arrived without quality scores, meaning filtering differed. Assay used: immunoSEQ multiplex PCR; TCRdb lists only in-frame clones, some missing. V and J calls plus clone size are reproduced from that table; the DNA served to infer D and trimming. The table lists a few hundred thousand clones, about 96% of them singletons. Germline CDR1 SGHRS, CDR2 YFSETQ. The CDR3 covers 15 residues. Trimming took off 0 bases at V and 3 bases at J, with 9 bases between the two ends. The origin of this receptor is a woman aged 30 to 39 in good health. This sequence joins TRBV5-1 and TRBJ2-2; possible D gene TRBD1, 5 bases. Sequenced: naive CD4+ T cells sorted from blood. Subset here: CD45RA+ positively selected. In DNA, the CDR3 is TGCGCCAGCAGCTTGGGTAGGGGATACACCGGGGAGCTGTTTTTT. As protein: CASSLGRGYTGELFF.